The sequence of this T cell receptor (beta chain) was determined in a study of T cell responses to AZD1222 COVID-19 vaccine. Germline CDR1 SSHAT, CDR2 FNYEAQ (reference sequence). This CDR3 has 17 amino acids. Clones were read by immunoSEQ multiplex PCR, and TCRdb kept only the in-frame ones, dropping some. The sample records roughly 180,000 clones, about 90% being singletons. The sample consisted of peripheral blood, taken on day 0 of AZD1222 vaccination. This chain joins TRBV7-7 and TRBJ2-7, with a weak D call TRBD2 (5 bases). This clonotype was sampled from an adult in good health. The CDR3 region is CASAKRRLGVGTYEQYF. CDR3 DNA: TGTGCTAGCGCTAAGAGGCGCCTTGGGGTAGGAACCTACGAGCAGTACTTC.